This passage covers 12 T cell receptor beta chains from one sample sequenced in a study of blood T cell repertoires in COVID-19. Some clones are missing from TCRdb's copy, which holds only in-frame ones; the method was immunoSEQ multiplex PCR. The sample records over 110,000 clones, 80% being singletons. The sample comprised peripheral blood. Source of these receptors: a man in his sixties or seventies who had recovered from COVID-19.

This chain links TRBV29-1 with TRBJ2-3; 8 nucleotides align to TRBD1. Germline CDR1 reads SQVTM; CDR2 reads ANQGSEA. The CDR3 length is 12 residues. J gave up 3 bases and V 6 bases, and 2 bases lay outside the gene matches. CDR3 in amino acids: CSVRQGTDTQYF. The CDR3 DNA sequence: TGCAGCGTCCGACAGGGGACAGATACGCAGTATTTT.

This clone has just a few counts. The chain employs TRBV10-1 and TRBJ2-2; maybe TRBD2 (5 bases). The V and J ends lost 3 bases and 5 bases respectively, with 10 bases between them. Germline CDR1 is WNHNN and CDR2 is SYGVQD (reference sequence). The CDR3 runs to 14 residues. The CDR3 region has the DNA TGCGCCAGCAGTGATGGACTCCTGACCGGGGAGCTGTTTTTT. It codes for CASSDGLLTGELFF.

This clone came up a few times. V and J are TRBV5-1 and TRBJ2-2; the D is unclear. V gave up 0 bases and J gave up 1 base, with 7 bases separating them. The CDR3 is 15 residues long. Germline V gives CDR1 SGHRS, CDR2 YFSETQ. The CDR3 is CASSLEPGNTGELFF. The DNA of the CDR3 is TGCGCCAGCAGCTTGGAACCAGGGAACACCGGGGAGCTGTTTTTT.

This clone came up a few times. The rearrangement uses TRBV7-9 and TRBJ2-2; 9 bases match TRBD1. This CDR3 is built from 15 residues. With V trimmed by 5 bases and J by 6 bases, 7 bases remained unmatched. Germline V gives CDR1 SEHNR, CDR2 FQNEAQ (reference sequence). Here the CDR3 DNA reads TGTGCCAGCAGCCCCAGAACAGGGGGCCCCGGGGAGCTGTTTTTT. This translates into CASSPRTGGPGELFF. The variable domain in full, with the rest retrieved from reference TRBV7-9 and TRBJ2-2, is DTGVSQNPRHKITKRGQNVTFRCDPISEHNRLYWYRQTLGQGPEFLTYFQNEAQLEKSRLLSDRFSAERPKGSFSTLEIQRTEQGDSAMYLCASSPRTGGPGELFFGEGSRLTVL.

This clone was observed a handful of times. The V gene is TRBV6-5, the J gene TRBJ2-7, with TRBD2 matching 7 bases. With 2 bases clipped from V and 0 bases from J, the junction kept 4 bases outside the gene matches. This CDR3 contains 15 residues. Germline V gives CDR1 MNHEY, CDR2 SVGAGI. The DNA of the CDR3 is TGTGCCAGCAGTTACAAACCGGGGGGCTCCTACGAGCAGTACTTC. Amino acid sequence: CASSYKPGGSYEQYF.

This chain connects TRBV6-5 to TRBJ2-7; D possibly corresponds to TRBD2 (6 bases). The CDR3 sequence is 14 residues long. CDR1 is MNHEY and CDR2 is SVGAGI in the germline V gene. The V end was cut by 7 bases, the J end by 7 bases, with 20 bases between. The CDR3 sequence is CASTSSGLPEEQYF. The CDR3 nucleotides are TGTGCCAGCACCTCCAGCGGGCTCCCTGAGGAGCAGTACTTC.

This sequence joins TRBV2 and TRBJ2-1; tentatively, D is TRBD2 (6 bases). From germline, CDR1 is SNHLY and CDR2 FYNNEI. The CDR3 loop spans 15 amino acids. Trimming pared 5 bases from V and 0 bases from J, leaving 11 bases between. CDR3: CASSPGTGSYNEQFF. CDR3 sequence (DNA): TGTGCCAGCAGTCCAGGGACTGGCTCCTACAATGAGCAGTTCTTC.

The V gene is TRBV19, the J gene TRBJ2-3, with 11 nucleotides matching TRBD1. V lost 8 bases, J lost 4 bases, and 8 bases stayed unmatched. The CDR3 runs 15 residues. Germline lookup yields CDR1 LNHDA and CDR2 SQIVND (reference sequence). CDR3 loop: CASQFGTGGPDTQYF. DNA for the CDR3: TGTGCCAGTCAATTCGGGACAGGGGGACCAGATACGCAGTATTTT.

V and J are TRBV19 and TRBJ2-3, with TRBD2 as a possible D gene (5 bases). The CDR3 is made up of 14 amino acids. V lost 4 bases, J lost 3 bases, and 11 bases lay in between. Looked up from germline, CDR1 is LNHDA and CDR2 is SQIVND (reference sequence). The CDR3, as DNA: TGTGCCAGTAGTAGGACTGTTTTTACAGATACGCAGTATTTT. Its translation: CASSRTVFTDTQYF.

V usage is TRBV7-8 and J usage is TRBJ2-6; 9 bases match TRBD2. Germline V gene data show CDR1 as SGHVS and CDR2 as FQNEAQ. This CDR3 is built from 18 residues. The V segment lost 2 bases and the J segment 2 bases; nucleotides outside the gene matches: 7. The DNA of the CDR3 is TGTGCCAGCAGCTTAAAAGCGGGAGGTAGCGCTGGGGCCAACGTCCTGACTTTC. Protein product: CASSLKAGGSAGANVLTF.

The J gene is TRBJ2-7, the V gene TRBV6-5, with 7 nucleotides matching TRBD2. Germline loops: CDR1 MNHEY, CDR2 SVGAGI. The ends lost 6 bases at V and 5 bases at J; junction bases unmatched: 7. This CDR3 region has 13 residues. The DNA for the CDR3 is TGTGCCAGCAGCCGCGGGGGATGGGACGAGCAGTACTTC. It is translated as CASSRGGWDEQYF.

Here the CDR3 DNA reads TGTGCCAGCAGCTTAATAGAAAGTGGCACAGATACGCAGTATTTT. This codes for CASSLIESGTDTQYF. This chain links TRBV7-2 with TRBJ2-3; D gene unclear. Trimming pared 2 bases from V and 1 base from J, leaving 10 bases between. Germline assignment: CDR1 SGHTA and CDR2 FQGNSA. The CDR3 runs to 15 residues.